The 6 T cell receptor beta chains listed next were all sequenced from one sample in a study of T cell repertoires in cytomegalovirus infection. MiXCR was run by TCRdb on the reads, yielding one entry per CDR3 protein. Of more than 200,000 distinct CDR3 sequences in the sample, over 8% are singletons; the top ten hold over 13%. Material for sequencing was PBMCs. These receptors were taken from a human donor in good health (CMV status not recorded). Some clones in this sample may be carry-over from other donors' samples.

The rearrangement uses TRBV18 and TRBJ1-6, with D unresolved. The CDR3 has 13 amino acids. V was shortened by 3 bases and J by 9 bases, with 9 bases between the two germline ends. CDR1 and CDR2 from the germline V gene are KGHSH and LQKENI. This CDR3 is CASSPLESSPLHF. The CDR3 DNA is TGTGCCAGCTCACCGTTGGAAAGTTCACCCCTCCACTTT.

This clonotype was recorded a few times. The V and J genes are TRBV11-3 and TRBJ1-1, with D unresolved. The CDR3 contains 15 residues. The germline V gene has CDR1 SGHNT and CDR2 YENEEA. The V end was cut by 3 bases, the J end by 1 base, with 12 bases between. This CDR3 reads CASSFGRTGNTEAFF. The CDR3 nucleotides read TGTGCCAGCAGCTTCGGACGGACGGGGAACACTGAAGCTTTCTTT.

This clonotype was detected ten times or more. This chain connects TRBV7-2 to TRBJ2-7; D remains unclear. V lost 8 bases and J lost 2, with 13 bases in between. This CDR3 is built from 13 residues. Germline values: CDR1 SGHTA, CDR2 FQGNSA. The DNA for the CDR3 is TGTGCCAGCTTGGGTTTGGGAACCTACGAGCAGTACTTC. Translation gives CASLGLGTYEQYF.

A few counts support this clonotype. CDR3 sequence reads: CASSLPITNYGYTF. CDR3 nucleotide sequence: TGTGCCAGCAGTTTGCCCATTACTAACTATGGCTACACCTTC. J is TRBJ1-2 and V is TRBV28; D is unclear. This CDR3 is built from 14 residues. V was cut by 3 bases and J by 0 bases, with 8 bases left in between. CDR1 and CDR2 (germline): MDHEN, SYDVKM.

This clonotype was detected many times. The gene calls are TRBV12-3 or TRBV12-4 and TRBJ1-4, with no clear D. This CDR3 has 14 residues. With 5 bases removed from V and 6 bases from J, the gap between germline ends came to 13 bases. CDR3 protein: CASSTRGKDEKLFF. CDR3 sequence (DNA): TGTGCCAGCAGTACACGCGGGAAGGATGAAAAACTGTTTTTT.

This clonotype was found many times. The rearrangement joins TRBV7-9 to TRBJ2-7; 8 bases are a match to TRBD1. Germline CDR1 is SEHNR and CDR2 is FQNEAQ (reference sequence). The CDR3 sequence is 14 residues long. The V segment lost 5 bases and the J segment 6 bases; nucleotides outside the gene matches: 9. For the CDR3, the DNA is TGTGCCAGCAGCCCACAGGGGGAATGGGGCGAGCAGTACTTC. Translation: CASSPQGEWGEQYF.